These 20 T cell receptor beta chains originate from one sample sequenced in a study of response to subunit inactivated influenza vaccine. TCRdb recomputed calls from the RT-PCR reads with MiXCR, one row per CDR3 protein. Of under 850,000 distinct CDR3 sequences in the sample, around 18% were seen once. Sequenced material: PBMCs from blood, taken 4 to 6 days after vaccination. The receptors here all came from a man over 45 who received an inactivated influenza vaccine.

This clonotype has only a few counts. The genes are TRBV20-1 and TRBJ2-4; 9 bases match TRBD1. The V gene's germline CDR1 is DFQATT and CDR2 SNEGSKA (reference sequence). This CDR3 has 15 amino acids. V shed 3 bases and J 2 bases; nucleotides not matched to a gene: 5. The CDR3 sequence is CSARIQGAPKNIQYF. CDR3 nucleotides: TGCAGTGCTAGGATACAGGGGGCACCCAAAAACATTCAGTACTTC.

The chain uses TRBV7-9 and TRBJ2-5; D is uncertain. Trimming pared 1 base from V and 2 bases from J, leaving 11 bases between. This CDR3 is 15 amino acids long. Per germline, CDR1 SEHNR and CDR2 FQNEAQ (reference sequence). The CDR3 sequence is CASSLENRFQETQYF. CDR3 DNA: TGTGCCAGCAGCTTAGAGAACAGATTTCAAGAGACCCAGTACTTC. The complete variable domain, with remaining parts taken from reference TRBV7-9 and TRBJ2-5, reads DTGVSQNPRHKITKRGQNVTFRCDPISEHNRLYWYRQTLGQGPEFLTYFQNEAQLEKSRLLSDRFSAERPKGSFSTLEIQRTEQGDSAMYLCASSLENRFQETQYFGPGTRLLVL.

In this sample, this clonotype turned up a few times. The chain is built from TRBV5-1 and TRBJ2-2; D is uncertain. Looked up from germline, CDR1 is SGHRS and CDR2 is YFSETQ. CDR3 length: 14 residues. The V end lost 2 bases, the J end lost 0 bases, and 5 bases lay between the germline ends. The CDR3 loop reads CASSFDPNTGELFF. CDR3 coding DNA: TGCGCCAGCAGCTTTGATCCGAACACCGGGGAGCTGTTTTTT.

The rearrangement joins TRBV5-1 to TRBJ1-2; 8 bases align to TRBD1. CDR1 is SGHRS and CDR2 is YFSETQ in the germline V gene. This CDR3 region has 14 residues. The trim removed 4 bases at V and 7 bases at J, leaving 9 bases unmatched. In DNA form, the CDR3 reads TGCGCCAGCAGCACTGACGGACAGGGATCTGGCTACACCTTC. Protein product: CASSTDGQGSGYTF. Full variable domain (missing parts from reference TRBV5-1 and TRBJ1-2): KAGVTQTPRYLIKTRGQQVTLSCSPISGHRSVSWYQQTPGQGLQFLFEYFSETQRNKGNFPGRFSGRQFSNSRSEMNVSTLELGDSALYLCASSTDGQGSGYTFGSGTRLTVV.

This clonotype came up a few times. The chain employs TRBV5-1 and TRBJ2-7, with D possibly being TRBD2 (6 bases). The CDR3 loop spans 14 amino acids. Trimming removed 4 bases at V and 3 bases at J, with 14 bases between. Germline V gene sequence: CDR1 SGHRS, CDR2 YFSETQ. The CDR3 nucleotides read TGCGCCAGCAGCATGACTAGTTTCCGCTACGAGCAGTACTTC. Protein product: CASSMTSFRYEQYF. Full variable domain (remainder filled in from reference TRBV5-1 and TRBJ2-7): KAGVTQTPRYLIKTRGQQVTLSCSPISGHRSVSWYQQTPGQGLQFLFEYFSETQRNKGNFPGRFSGRQFSNSRSEMNVSTLELGDSALYLCASSMTSFRYEQYFGPGTRLTVT.

The rearrangement links TRBV7-2 to TRBJ2-1, with D perhaps matching TRBD2 (6 bases). V lost 5 bases and J lost 2, with 19 bases in between. The CDR3 consists of 17 residues. Germline loops: CDR1 SGHTA, CDR2 FQGNSA. The CDR3 DNA is TGTGCCAGCAGCCCCCTGGCGGGGACCACAACCTACAATGAGCAGTTCTTC. It translates to CASSPLAGTTTYNEQFF.

This clonotype was counted at least ten times. V gene TRBV12-3 or TRBV12-4 combines with J gene TRBJ2-1; D is unclear. The CDR3 covers 11 residues. Between the trimmed V and J ends, which lost 5 bases and 7 bases, there was a span of 6 bases. Written as DNA, the CDR3 is TGTGCCAGCAGTCCCAGTAATGAGCAGTTCTTC. It yields the protein CASSPSNEQFF.

This clonotype was observed many times. V usage is TRBV6-1 and J usage is TRBJ1-6; D remains unclear. The ends were cut back, 8 bases at V and 5 bases at J, with 13 bases in the middle. The CDR3 runs to 14 residues. Germline CDR1 MNHNS, CDR2 SASEGT. CDR3 region: CASRRSTDNSPLHF. The CDR3 bases are TGTGCCAGCCGGAGATCGACGGATAATTCACCCCTCCACTTT.

The V and J genes are TRBV6-5 and TRBJ2-3, with no clear D. This CDR3 has 14 residues. Per germline, CDR1 MNHEY and CDR2 SVGAGI. Trimming shortened V by 4 bases and J by 0 bases, and 8 bases separated the two germline ends. The CDR3 region is CASSFEKSTDTQYF. CDR3 sequence (DNA): TGTGCCAGCAGTTTTGAAAAAAGCACAGATACGCAGTATTTT.

The chain combines TRBV20-1 with TRBJ2-5; no firm D call. CDR1 DFQATT and CDR2 SNEGSKA come from the germline V gene (reference sequence). Trimming pared 3 bases from V and 1 base from J, leaving 12 bases between. This CDR3 has 14 residues. Here the CDR3 DNA reads TGCAGTGCTAGCTCAGGAAGGGCCCAAGAGACCCAGTACTTC. Residues: CSASSGRAQETQYF.

This clonotype showed up just a few times. The J gene is TRBJ2-6, the V gene TRBV10-3; D is perhaps TRBD2 (6 bases). The germline V and J ends were trimmed by 2 bases and 0 bases, with 8 bases remaining between them. This CDR3 is 16 amino acids long. CDR1 is ENHRY and CDR2 is SYGVKD in the germline V gene. The CDR3 is CAISEPGSSGANVLTF. CDR3 nucleotide sequence: TGTGCCATCAGTGAGCCCGGGAGCTCTGGGGCCAACGTCCTGACTTTC.

This chain joins TRBV2 and TRBJ2-1, with 8 bases that match TRBD2. This CDR3 is built from 16 residues. CDR1 is SNHLY and CDR2 is FYNNEI in the germline V gene. V lost 2 bases, J lost 0 bases, and 3 bases stayed unmatched. The CDR3 region is CASSEFGTSSYNEQFF. The CDR3 DNA reads TGTGCCAGCAGTGAATTCGGGACTAGCTCCTACAATGAGCAGTTCTTC.

Details on this clonotype: The DNA is omitted, as the CDR3 cannot be located on it reliably, and the CDR3 follows TCRdb's listing. The chain is built from TRBV7-9 and TRBJ1-2; the DNA was not compared with TRBD1, the D call given in the table. The CDR3 is 16 amino acids in total, end residues counted. The germline CDR1 and CDR2 sequences are SEHNR and FQNEAQ (reference sequence). The CDR3 sequence: CASSFVGTGSLVSPFF.

The J gene is TRBJ2-7, the V gene TRBV21-1; no DNA check was done on the table's D call, TRBD1. TRBV21-1 is noted as a pseudogene. The CDR3 runs 17 residues. CDR3 region: CASSKIPDRSSSYEQYF. For the CDR3, the DNA is TGTGCCAGCAGCAAAATCCCGGACCGTTCTAGCTCCTACGAGCAGTACTTC.

The chain carries TRBV25-1 and TRBJ2-3, with D unclear. The V gene lost 5 bases and the J gene lost 4 bases, with 10 bases spanning the gap. Germline V CDR1 and CDR2: MGHDK, SYGVNS. The CDR3 is 13 residues long. As DNA, the CDR3 is TGTGCCAGCAGTCAACGAAGTGCAGATACGCAGTATTTT. Translating gives CASSQRSADTQYF.

This clonotype came up a few times. The gene calls are TRBV7-9 and TRBJ2-5, with D unclear. Germline CDR1 reads SEHNR; CDR2 reads FQNEAQ (reference sequence). Trimming stripped 1 base from V and 2 bases from J, with 11 bases between. The CDR3 extends over 15 amino acids. Here the CDR3 DNA reads TGTGCCAGCAGCTTAGATTGGGGAACTCAAGAGACCCAGTACTTC. Residues: CASSLDWGTQETQYF.

V and J are TRBV12-3 or TRBV12-4 and TRBJ2-4, with D maybe TRBD2 (6 bases). This CDR3 is built from 13 residues. V was cut by 3 bases and J by 10 bases, with 13 bases left in between. CDR3 loop: CASSFGGARIQYF. CDR3 sequence (DNA): TGTGCCAGCAGTTTTGGCGGGGCCCGGATTCAGTACTTC.

The CDR3 nucleotides read TGCGCCAGCAGCTCCGGACAGGGTCAGTCACCCCTCCACTTT. Translated, it gives CASSSGQGQSPLHF. The chain joins TRBV5-1 to TRBJ1-6; 8 bases align to TRBD1. This CDR3 region has 14 residues. The V segment lost 3 bases and the J segment 10 bases; nucleotides outside the gene matches: 6. Germline CDR1 is SGHRS and CDR2 is YFSETQ.

The rearrangement joins TRBV20-1 to TRBJ1-3; D is unresolved. CDR3 size: 16 residues. The V end was cut by 1 base, the J end by 0 bases, with 13 bases between. Germline CDR1 DFQATT, CDR2 SNEGSKA (reference sequence). DNA of the CDR3: TGCAGTGCTAGAGTGTTTGGACTGCACTCTGGAAACACCATATATTTT. This translates into CSARVFGLHSGNTIYF.

This clonotype appeared a few times. V and J are TRBV6-5 and TRBJ2-7; possibly TRBD2 for D (6 bases). Trimming stripped 2 bases from V and 3 bases from J, with 11 bases between. The V gene's germline CDR1 is MNHEY and CDR2 SVGAGI. This CDR3 contains 14 residues. The CDR3 sequence is CASSYRRESYEQYF. Here the CDR3 DNA reads TGTGCCAGCAGTTACAGGAGGGAGAGCTACGAGCAGTACTTC.